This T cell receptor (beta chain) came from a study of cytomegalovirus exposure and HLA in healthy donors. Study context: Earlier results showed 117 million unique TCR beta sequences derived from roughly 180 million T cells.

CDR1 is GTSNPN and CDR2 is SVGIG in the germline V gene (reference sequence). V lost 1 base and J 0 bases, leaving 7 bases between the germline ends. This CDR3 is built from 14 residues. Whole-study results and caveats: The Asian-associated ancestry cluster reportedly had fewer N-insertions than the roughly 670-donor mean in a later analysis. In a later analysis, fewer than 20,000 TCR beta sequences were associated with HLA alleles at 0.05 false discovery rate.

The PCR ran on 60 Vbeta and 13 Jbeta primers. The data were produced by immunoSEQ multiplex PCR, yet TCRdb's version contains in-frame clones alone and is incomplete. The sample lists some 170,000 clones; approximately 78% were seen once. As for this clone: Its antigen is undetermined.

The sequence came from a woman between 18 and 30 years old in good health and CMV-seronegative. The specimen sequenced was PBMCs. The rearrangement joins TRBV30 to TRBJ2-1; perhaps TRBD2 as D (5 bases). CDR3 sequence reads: CAWSAGSSYNEQFF. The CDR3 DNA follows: TGTGCCTGGAGTGCGGGAAGCTCCTACAATGAGCAGTTCTTC.